These 29 T cell receptor beta chains originate from one sample sequenced in a study of blood T cells in healthy people across ages. A second about 7 to 12 cycle PCR used barcoded and J-beta primers. One entry per CDR3 protein, called by TCRdb with MiXCR from the 5' RACE reads. Of roughly 860,000 distinct CDR3 sequences listed, 60% to 80% are singletons. The sample comprised blood. The receptors were sampled from a man aged 25 to 40 in good health.

CDR3 protein: CASSLSPVGSGGPGQETQYF. The DNA of the CDR3 is TGTGCCAGCAGTTTATCTCCCGTCGGTAGCGGGGGGCCGGGGCAAGAGACCCAGTACTTC. The rearrangement joins TRBV27 to TRBJ2-5, with 10 bases fitting TRBD2. Germline CDR1 MNHEY, CDR2 SMNVEV (reference sequence). There are 20 residues in the CDR3. V lost 0 bases, J lost 2 bases, and 15 bases stayed unmatched.

V gene TRBV20-1 combines with J gene TRBJ2-3; TRBD2 aligns across 13 bases. Per the germline V gene, CDR1 is DFQATT and CDR2 is SNEGSKA (reference sequence). The CDR3 is 17 amino acids. Losses at the gene ends were 3 bases for V and 3 bases for J; bases not matched to a gene: 9. CDR3 sequence: CSASGLTSGGITDTQYF. The CDR3, as DNA: TGCAGTGCTAGTGGGTTGACTAGCGGGGGGATTACAGATACGCAGTATTTT.

The V call is TRBV7-2, the J call TRBJ2-1; D call uncertain. The germline V gene has CDR1 SGHTA and CDR2 FQGNSA. CDR3 length: 13 amino acids. V lost 3 bases to trimming and J lost 10 bases, with 13 bases between them. As DNA, the CDR3 is TGTGCCAGCAGCTTGGTGGGCGAGAAAGAGCAGTTCTTC. Amino acid sequence: CASSLVGEKEQFF.

This clonotype occurred a few times. The chain has TRBV7-9 and TRBJ2-1; the match to TRBD1 covers 11 bases. The CDR3 loop spans 14 amino acids. Trimming cost V 9 bases and J 4 bases; bases outside gene matches: 5. The germline V gene has CDR1 SEHNR and CDR2 FQNEAQ (reference sequence). The CDR3: CASSGQGGYNEQFF. The DNA of the CDR3 is TGTGCCAGTTCGGGACAGGGGGGTTACAATGAGCAGTTCTTC.

The V call is TRBV14, the J call TRBJ2-1, with D possibly called TRBD1 or TRBD2 (6 bases each). V gave up 3 bases and J gave up 6 bases, with 18 bases separating them. Per germline, CDR1 SGHDN and CDR2 FVKESK. The CDR3 contains 16 residues. The CDR3 region has the DNA TGTGCCAGCAGCCACCTGGGGGGCCGGTTGATCAATGAGCAGTTCTTC. Translation: CASSHLGGRLINEQFF.

The chain couples TRBV6-2 or TRBV6-3 to TRBJ2-5; 10 positions agree with TRBD1. Matching the DNA end better, TRBJ2-7 makes the J call doubtful. Per the germline V gene, CDR1 is MNHEY and CDR2 is SVGEGT. The CDR3 extends over 14 amino acids. CDR3 bases: TGTGCCAGCAGGAAAGGACAGGGGGCCTACGAGCAGTACTTC. This sequence encodes CASRKGQGAYEQYF.

The chain joins TRBV7-2 to TRBJ2-3, with 9 nucleotides matching TRBD1. The V gene's germline CDR1 is SGHTA and CDR2 FQGNSA. The trim removed 4 bases at V and 5 bases at J, leaving 4 bases unmatched. The CDR3 length is 14 residues. The DNA for the CDR3 is TGTGCCAGCAGCTCACAGGGGGCCGGAGATACGCAGTATTTT. It yields the protein CASSSQGAGDTQYF.

The chain links TRBV29-1 to TRBJ2-3; 7 positions agree with TRBD2. V dropped 4 bases and J dropped 2; count of bases not matched to a gene: 6. The length of the CDR3 is 14 residues. Per the germline V gene, CDR1 is SQVTM and CDR2 is ANQGSEA. The DNA of the CDR3 is TGCAGCGTTGTCCTAGCGGAGAACACAGATACGCAGTATTTT. Translation gives CSVVLAENTDTQYF.

The genes are TRBV10-3 and TRBJ2-5; 8 nucleotides line up with TRBD1. Germline CDR1 is ENHRY and CDR2 is SYGVKD. The CDR3 extends over 16 amino acids. After removal of 2 bases from V and 5 bases from J, the junction contained 10 bases not matched to a gene. CDR3 in amino acids: CAISEIWTGSSETQYF. The CDR3 DNA sequence: TGTGCCATCAGTGAGATATGGACAGGGAGTTCTGAGACCCAGTACTTC.

This clonotype was observed once. The CDR3 loop is CASSSRQGAGGELFF. CDR3 DNA: TGTGCCAGCAGTTCTAGACAGGGAGCAGGCGGGGAGCTGTTTTTT. The chain has TRBV7-9 and TRBJ2-2; 7 nucleotides align to TRBD1. The V segment lost 6 bases and the J segment 7 bases; nucleotides outside the gene matches: 11. The CDR3 totals 15 residues. Germline lookup yields CDR1 SEHNR and CDR2 FQNEAQ (reference sequence).

The chain uses TRBV7-3 and TRBJ2-7; 12 nucleotides align to TRBD2. Per germline, CDR1 SGHTA and CDR2 FQGTGA. The length of the CDR3 is 17 residues. The junction had 11 bases not matched to a gene; V was cut back by 5 bases and J by 3 bases. CDR3 DNA: TGTGCCAGCAGCAACTACTGGACTAGCGGGGAATACTACGAGCAGTACTTC. It yields the protein CASSNYWTSGEYYEQYF.

In DNA form, the CDR3 reads TGCAGCGTTGGCCGGGACAGGGGGCCAGATACGCAGTATTTT. This encodes CSVGRDRGPDTQYF. The chain combines TRBV29-1 with TRBJ2-3; TRBD1 aligns across 12 bases. Germline CDR1 SQVTM, CDR2 ANQGSEA. V shed 4 bases and J 4 bases; nucleotides not matched to a gene: 3. This CDR3 contains 14 residues.

V and J are TRBV2 and TRBJ2-5; 7 bases fit TRBD1. The DNA end lines up better with TRBJ2-7; the J call may be wrong. Germline V gene sequence: CDR1 SNHLY, CDR2 FYNNEI. This CDR3 spans 16 amino acids. Written as DNA, the CDR3 is TGTGCCAGCAGTGGATCTACGGGACAGCAATGGGACGAGCAGTACTTC. It specifies CASSGSTGQQWDEQYF.

The chain recombines TRBV6-1 with TRBJ1-6; tentative D call: TRBD1 (6 bases). The CDR3 sequence is 13 residues long. Trimming cost V 4 bases and J 7 bases, with 8 bases left between them. Germline CDR1 is MNHNS and CDR2 is SASEGT. This CDR3 is CASSGGQNSPLHF. The DNA of the CDR3 is TGTGCCAGCAGTGGGGGGCAGAATTCACCCCTCCACTTT.

V usage is TRBV7-2 and J usage is TRBJ2-7; 7 nucleotides align to TRBD1. The ends lost 6 bases at V and 0 bases at J; junction bases unmatched: 5. Germline CDR1 is SGHTA and CDR2 is FQGNSA. The CDR3 has 14 amino acids. The CDR3 loop reads CASRKGQSSYEQYF. Here the CDR3 DNA reads TGTGCCAGCAGAAAGGGACAGAGCTCCTACGAGCAGTACTTC.

The gene calls are TRBV5-4 and TRBJ2-5; tentatively, D is TRBD2 (5 bases). This CDR3 spans 13 amino acids. V shed 3 bases and J shed 4 bases, with 10 bases lying between them. Per germline, CDR1 SGHNT and CDR2 YYREEE (reference sequence). The CDR3 DNA reads TGTGCCAGCAGCTCCGACTACTCAGAGACCCAGTACTTC. Translation: CASSSDYSETQYF.

This clonotype was detected ten times or more. The chain joins TRBV3-1 to TRBJ2-3; TRBD1 might be the D (5 bases). V lost 0 bases and J 2 bases, leaving 12 bases between the germline ends. Germline CDR1 is LGHDT and CDR2 is YNNKEL (reference sequence). The length of the CDR3 is 16 residues. CDR3 DNA sequence: TGTGCCAGCAGCCAAGATTTGGCAGGGAACACAGATACGCAGTATTTT. This codes for CASSQDLAGNTDTQYF.

The rearrangement links TRBV7-9 to TRBJ2-1; D is possibly TRBD1 or TRBD2 (5 bases each). The V gene's germline CDR1 is SEHNR and CDR2 FQNEAQ (reference sequence). V dropped 3 bases and J dropped 10 bases, with 16 bases sitting between them. There are 14 residues in the CDR3. CDR3 amino acids: CASSFTGTLREQFF. As DNA, the CDR3 is TGTGCCAGCAGCTTTACCGGGACCCTACGGGAGCAGTTCTTC.

There are a few counts of this clonotype. The chain combines TRBV27 with TRBJ1-1, with D tentatively TRBD1 (5 bases). CDR3 size: 13 residues. Germline assignment: CDR1 MNHEY and CDR2 SMNVEV (reference sequence). V lost 8 bases and J lost 1, with 11 bases in between. The CDR3 bases are TGTGCCAGCGGGCAGGGCCAGAACACTGAAGCTTTCTTT. This translates into CASGQGQNTEAFF.

On this clonotype: Compared with germline, one end of the junction differs, possibly owing to a read error. The chain joins TRBV7-9 to TRBJ2-7, with 8 bases lining up with TRBD2. From germline, CDR1 is SEHNR and CDR2 FQNEAQ (reference sequence). The CDR3 length is 16 residues. Here the CDR3 reads CASSLYGSGDSCEQYF. The CDR3 nucleotides are TGTGCCAGCAGCTTATATGGTAGCGGGGACTCCTGCGAGCAGTACTTC.

This chain links TRBV7-6 with TRBJ2-1; D is possibly TRBD1 (6 bases). V was pared by 3 bases and J by 5 bases, with 14 bases between. Germline assignment: CDR1 SGHVS and CDR2 FNYEAQ. The CDR3 covers 15 residues. DNA of the CDR3: TGTGCCAGCAGCTTTGGCCGACAGGTTAACAATGAGCAGTTCTTC. As protein: CASSFGRQVNNEQFF.

This clonotype was seen a few times. V and J are TRBV6-5 and TRBJ2-4; 7 bases agree with TRBD1. With the DNA end fitting TRBJ2-7 better, the J assignment may be wrong. Germline lookup yields CDR1 MNHEY and CDR2 SVGAGI. This CDR3 spans 17 amino acids. CDR3 in DNA: TGTGCCAGCAGTTACCCCTCCTACGACAGGGTTCACAACGAGCAGTACTTC. Translation gives CASSYPSYDRVHNEQYF.

This CDR3 is CSAGRATYGYTF. Here the CDR3 DNA reads TGCAGTGCGGGCAGGGCCACCTATGGCTACACCTTC. V usage is TRBV20-1 and J usage is TRBJ1-2; tentative D call: TRBD1 (5 bases). The V end was cut by 6 bases, the J end by 4 bases, with 12 bases between. The CDR3 covers 12 residues. The germline V gene encodes CDR1 DFQATT and CDR2 SNEGSKA (reference sequence).

The chain links TRBV29-1 to TRBJ2-5; D possibly matches TRBD1 or TRBD2 (5 bases each). This CDR3 spans 11 amino acids. Germline V gene lookup returns CDR1 SQVTM and CDR2 ANQGSEA. The V end was cut by 4 bases, the J end by 4 bases, with 7 bases between. In nucleotides, the CDR3 is TGCAGCGTTGGGGGGTTAGAGACCCAGTACTTC. Protein sequence: CSVGGLETQYF.

This clonotype has ten or more counts. CDR3 residues: CASSERPAYNEQFF. DNA of the CDR3: TGTGCCAGCAGTGAGCGCCCCGCGTACAATGAGCAGTTCTTC. V is TRBV2 and J is TRBJ2-1; D unresolved. CDR1 is SNHLY and CDR2 is FYNNEI in the germline V gene. V was pared by 3 bases and J by 4 bases, with 10 bases between. The length of the CDR3 is 14 residues.

This chain connects TRBV29-1 to TRBJ2-7; 9 bases align to TRBD1. Germline V gene data show CDR1 as SQVTM and CDR2 as ANQGSEA. The CDR3 is 14 amino acids. V was pared by 6 bases and J by 2 bases, with 8 bases of the junction left unmatched. The CDR3 coding sequence is TGCAGCGTCGGTAAACGGACAGGGGCCTACGAGCAGTACTTC. This translates into CSVGKRTGAYEQYF.

This chain joins TRBV6-6 and TRBJ2-1; possibly TRBD1 for D (7 bases). Germline CDR1 is MNHNY and CDR2 is SVGAGI (reference sequence). The length of the CDR3 is 11 residues. Written as DNA, the CDR3 is TGTGCGACAGGGACTTACAATGAGCAGTTCTTC. Translation gives CATGTYNEQFF.

CDR3 residues: CSVGPLLRDREQETQYF. In DNA, the CDR3 is TGCAGCGTTGGACCCCTGCTTAGGGACAGGGAACAAGAGACCCAGTACTTC. The chain uses TRBV29-1 and TRBJ2-5; 9 bases are shared with TRBD1. The ends lost 4 bases at V and 2 bases at J; junction bases unmatched: 14. Per germline, CDR1 SQVTM and CDR2 ANQGSEA. The CDR3 has 17 residues.

This clonotype appeared a few times. V usage is TRBV29-1 and J usage is TRBJ1-2; TRBD1 matches 9 bases. This CDR3 region has 12 residues. Germline V lookup: CDR1 SQVTM, CDR2 ANQGSEA. Trimming took 7 bases from V and 8 from J; bases not matched to a gene: 8. Here the CDR3 DNA reads TGCAGCGGTAGGACAGGGGATGAGGGCTACACCTTC. This translates into CSGRTGDEGYTF.